The 9 T cell receptor beta chains reported below all come from one sample, sequenced in a study of blood T cell repertoires in COVID-19. Clones were read by immunoSEQ multiplex PCR, and TCRdb kept only the in-frame ones, dropping some. The repertoire consists of around 220,000 clones, with approximately 86% occurring once and the leading ten covering around 6%. Sequencing was carried out using PBMCs or T cells enriched from blood (not recorded which). The receptors were gathered from a woman aged 30 to 39 with acute COVID-19.

This chain joins TRBV12-5 and TRBJ1-2; tentative D call: TRBD1 (6 bases). The V and J ends lost 0 bases and 0 bases respectively, with 11 bases between them. The germline V gene has CDR1 LGHNT and CDR2 FRNRAP. There are 16 residues in the CDR3. CDR3 DNA sequence: TGTGCTAGTGGTTTGGTAGGGACACTGACTAACTATGGCTACACCTTC. This gives the protein CASGLVGTLTNYGYTF. Full variable domain (remainder filled in from reference TRBV12-5 and TRBJ1-2): DARVTQTPRHKVTEMGQEVTMRCQPILGHNTVFWYRQTMMQGLELLAYFRNRAPLDDSGMPKDRFSAEMPDATLATLKIQPSEPRDSAVYFCASGLVGTLTNYGYTFGSGTRLTVV.

Concerning this clone: The sample has other DNA sequences that encode this CDR3 too. The chain is built from TRBV9 and TRBJ2-5; 9 nucleotides line up with TRBD2. CDR3 size: 15 residues. The V gene end was trimmed by 0 bases and the J gene end by 5 bases; junction bases not matched to a gene: 5. CDR1 and CDR2 (germline): SGDLS, YYNGEE. This CDR3 reads CASSVVAGGPETQYF. The CDR3 nucleotides are TGTGCCAGCAGCGTAGTGGCGGGGGGGCCGGAGACCCAGTACTTC.

CDR3 residues: CASSFRDRGWGYTF. The CDR3 nucleotides are TGTGCCAGCAGCTTCCGGGACAGGGGTTGGGGCTACACCTTC. J is TRBJ1-2 and V is TRBV28; 10 nucleotides align to TRBD1. From germline, CDR1 is MDHEN and CDR2 SYDVKM. The CDR3 has 14 amino acids. After removal of 6 bases from V and 8 bases from J, the junction contained 9 bases not matched to a gene.

The sample holds many counts of this clone. The V call is TRBV5-1, the J call TRBJ2-7; D is undetermined. This CDR3 has 14 amino acids. Looked up from germline, CDR1 is SGHRS and CDR2 is YFSETQ. V dropped 0 bases and J dropped 0 bases, with 7 bases sitting between them. The CDR3 reads CASSLGQYSYEQYF. As DNA, the CDR3 is TGCGCCAGCAGCTTGGGACAATACTCCTACGAGCAGTACTTC. The full variable domain, with the rest looked up from reference TRBV5-1 and TRBJ2-7, is KAGVTQTPRYLIKTRGQQVTLSCSPISGHRSVSWYQQTPGQGLQFLFEYFSETQRNKGNFPGRFSGRQFSNSRSEMNVSTLELGDSALYLCASSLGQYSYEQYFGPGTRLTVT.

The genes are TRBV28 and TRBJ1-4, with 8 bases aligning to TRBD1. Germline V gives CDR1 MDHEN, CDR2 SYDVKM. The trim removed 5 bases at V and 10 bases at J, leaving 9 bases unmatched. The CDR3 covers 14 residues. The CDR3 DNA sequence: TGTGCCAGCAGTGCCTCAGGACAGGGCGCAAAACTGTTTTTT. Protein sequence: CASSASGQGAKLFF.

The chain couples TRBV28 to TRBJ1-4; 9 nucleotides agree with TRBD1. Germline assignment: CDR1 MDHEN and CDR2 SYDVKM. Unmatched junction bases numbered 3, after V lost 2 bases and J lost 8 bases. The CDR3 extends over 14 amino acids. This CDR3 reads CASSLRQGGEKLFF. CDR3 coding DNA: TGTGCCAGCAGTTTAAGACAGGGGGGGGAAAAACTGTTTTTT. The full variable domain, completed using reference TRBV28 and TRBJ1-4, is DVKVTQSSRYLVKRTGEKVFLECVQDMDHENMFWYRQDPGLGLRLIYFSYDVKMKEKGDIPEGYSVSREKKERFSLILESASTNQTSMYLCASSLRQGGEKLFFGSGTQLSVL.

The rearrangement joins TRBV2 to TRBJ1-1; no clear D gene. V lost 7 bases and J 9 bases, leaving 12 bases between the germline ends. The CDR3 covers 11 residues. Per the germline V gene, CDR1 is SNHLY and CDR2 is FYNNEI. The CDR3 protein is CASIVSAQAFF. CDR3 in DNA: TGTGCCAGCATAGTTTCTGCACAAGCTTTCTTT.

V usage is TRBV28 and J usage is TRBJ1-1; weak D call: TRBD1 (5 bases). V lost 3 bases to trimming and J lost 1 base, with 27 bases between them. Germline V gene data show CDR1 as MDHEN and CDR2 as SYDVKM. The CDR3 is 20 amino acids. This CDR3 is CASSFIRALPRGQGNTEAFF. For the CDR3, the DNA is TGTGCCAGCAGTTTTATTCGGGCCCTTCCAAGGGGCCAGGGGAACACTGAAGCTTTCTTT.

V and J are TRBV7-6 and TRBJ1-6, with D unresolved. The CDR3 is 14 residues long. Per germline, CDR1 SGHVS and CDR2 FNYEAQ. Trimming removed 1 base from V and 7 bases from J, with 8 bases in between. CDR3 DNA: TGTGCCAGCAGCTTAGGACTTACAAATTCACCCCTCCACTTT. This encodes CASSLGLTNSPLHF.